Shown below are 24 T cell receptor beta chains from a single sample sequenced in a study of cytomegalovirus exposure and HLA in healthy donors. A multiplex PCR was run with 60 Vbeta primers and 13 Jbeta primers. Sequencing used immunoSEQ multiplex PCR; TCRdb keeps in-frame clones, though not all of them. The sample has about 170,000 clones, over 60% seen once; the top ten hold 0.6% to 0.9%. The sample consisted of PBMCs. The receptors shown here come from a female donor in good health and CMV-seronegative.

The rearrangement joins TRBV2 to TRBJ2-5; TRBD2 matches 9 bases. The CDR3 has 15 amino acids. Trimming took 5 bases from V and 1 from J; bases not matched to a gene: 5. Germline V gene lookup returns CDR1 SNHLY and CDR2 FYNNEI. In DNA form, the CDR3 reads TGTGCCAGCAGTAAGGAGCGGGGGGCCCAAGAGACCCAGTACTTC. Encoded protein: CASSKERGAQETQYF.

This rearrangement joins TRBV9 to TRBJ2-2; 7 bases are a match to TRBD2. V trimming: 7 bases; J trimming: 0 bases; junction bases outside the gene matches: 12. Germline V lookup: CDR1 SGDLS, CDR2 YYNGEE. The CDR3 is 17 amino acids. The CDR3, as DNA: TGTGCCAGCGCCCCTATTAAGGGACTAACGAACACCGGGGAGCTGTTTTTT. It codes for CASAPIKGLTNTGELFF.

V is TRBV5-5 and J is TRBJ1-2; 9 nucleotides agree with TRBD1. The CDR3 sequence is 12 residues long. V lost 7 bases and J lost 7; bases outside the gene matches: 5. Per germline, CDR1 SGHKS and CDR2 YYEKEE (reference sequence). The CDR3 spells CASGGTGSGYTF. CDR3 in DNA: TGTGCCAGCGGAGGGACAGGGTCTGGCTACACCTTC.

The chain links TRBV6-1 to TRBJ2-2; TRBD1 is a possible D gene (6 bases). The CDR3 is 13 residues long. Germline CDR1 and CDR2: MNHNS and SASEGT. Trimming left V 6 bases short and J 6 bases short, with 11 bases between. This CDR3 reads CASRTGLAGELFF. The CDR3 bases are TGTGCCAGCAGAACAGGGTTAGCCGGGGAGCTGTTTTTT.

This chain joins TRBV7-9 and TRBJ2-3; a weak D match, TRBD2 (5 bases). V was clipped by 1 base and J by 2 bases, with 10 bases between them. The CDR3 covers 15 residues. CDR1 and CDR2 (germline): SEHNR, FQNEAQ (reference sequence). The CDR3 nucleotides read TGTGCCAGCAGCTTAGGTAGACGGGACACAGATACGCAGTATTTT. It is translated as CASSLGRRDTDTQYF.

The chain employs TRBV11-2 and TRBJ2-1; possibly TRBD1 for D (5 bases). V was cut by 7 bases and J by 1 base, with 14 bases left in between. This CDR3 has 15 residues. CDR1 is SGHAT, CDR2 FQNNGV, per germline. The CDR3 region has the DNA TGTGCCAGCACAGGACACCTGCCTTCCTACAATGAGCAGTTCTTC. Its protein product is CASTGHLPSYNEQFF.

The V and J genes are TRBV4-3 and TRBJ2-5; 7 positions match TRBD2. This CDR3 comprises 15 residues. V gave up 2 bases and J gave up 5 bases; unmatched junction bases: 8. Per germline, CDR1 LGHNA and CDR2 YSLEER. As DNA, the CDR3 is TGCGCCAGCAGCCAATGGGGGGGGTCCGGGGAGACCCAGTACTTC. As protein: CASSQWGGSGETQYF.

The rearrangement uses TRBV19 and TRBJ1-1; 7 bases are shared with TRBD1. Germline assignment: CDR1 LNHDA and CDR2 SQIVND (reference sequence). The CDR3 consists of 15 residues. The V gene end was trimmed by 6 bases and the J gene end by 7 bases; junction bases not matched to a gene: 14. This CDR3 reads CASSPVWDSPGEAFF. CDR3 DNA sequence: TGTGCCAGTAGCCCCGTTTGGGACAGCCCCGGTGAAGCTTTCTTT.

The genes are TRBV27 and TRBJ2-6, with D maybe TRBD2 (6 bases). In germline, CDR1 is MNHEY, CDR2 SMNVEV (reference sequence). Trimming shortened V by 8 bases and J by 0 bases, and 17 bases separated the two germline ends. This CDR3 contains 17 residues. DNA of the CDR3: TGTGCCAGCGGCGGGACTGGGGTTGGCTCTGGGGCCAACGTCCTGACTTTC. This codes for CASGGTGVGSGANVLTF. Based on the CDR3 plus reference TRBV27 and TRBJ2-6, the full variable domain is EAQVTQNPRYLITVTGKKLTVTCSQNMNHEYMSWYRQDPGLGLRQIYYSMNVEVTDKGDVPEGYKVSRKEKRNFPLILESPSPNQTSLYFCASGGTGVGSGANVLTFGAGSRLTVL.

The chain links TRBV7-2 to TRBJ2-7, with TRBD2 matching over 8 bases. The trim removed 7 bases at V and 8 bases at J, leaving 13 bases unmatched. Germline V gives CDR1 SGHTA, CDR2 FQGNSA. There are 14 residues in the CDR3. CDR3 loop: CASKTGREDFKQYF. Written as DNA, the CDR3 is TGTGCCAGCAAGACGGGGCGGGAGGATTTTAAGCAGTACTTC. The complete variable domain, with remaining parts taken from reference TRBV7-2 and TRBJ2-7, reads GAGVSQSPSNKVTEKGKDVELRCDPISGHTALYWYRQSLGQGLEFLIYFQGNSAPDKSGLPSDRFSAERTGGSVSTLTIQRTQQEDSAVYLCASKTGREDFKQYFGPGTRLTVT.

This clone came up many times. J is TRBJ1-1 and V is TRBV5-4; D possibly corresponds to TRBD1 (5 bases). Looked up from germline, CDR1 is SGHNT and CDR2 is YYREEE (reference sequence). V was trimmed by 5 bases and J by 1 base, leaving 18 bases between them. This CDR3 has 16 amino acids. The CDR3 spells CASSPQQFGGNTEAFF. CDR3 sequence (DNA): TGTGCCAGCAGTCCTCAGCAGTTCGGGGGGAACACTGAAGCTTTCTTT.

This chain links TRBV2 with TRBJ2-1; TRBD2 matches 8 bases. V lost 5 bases, J lost 4 bases, and 1 base stayed unmatched. Germline V gene lookup returns CDR1 SNHLY and CDR2 FYNNEI. The CDR3 contains 13 residues. The CDR3 loop is CASSTSGYNEQFF. DNA of the CDR3: TGTGCCAGCAGTACTAGCGGTTACAATGAGCAGTTCTTC.

In its sample, this clone was seen a few times. One junction end disagrees with the germline gene, perhaps due to a read error. The chain couples TRBV7-8 to TRBJ2-4, with TRBD1 identical over 8 bases. Germline V gives CDR1 SGHVS, CDR2 FQNEAQ. This CDR3 comprises 16 residues. CDR3: CASSPSGGSGQNSQYF. The CDR3 DNA follows: TGTGCCAGCAGCCCGTCAGGGGGCTCTGGTCAAAACAGTCAGTACTTC.

The genes are TRBV6-1 and TRBJ2-4; 11 bases map to TRBD2. Trimming took 1 base from V and 3 from J; bases not matched to a gene: 5. The CDR3 has 17 amino acids. CDR1 is MNHNS and CDR2 is SASEGT in the germline V gene. CDR3 bases: TGTGCCAGCAGTGAAGGGGCTAGCGGGGGGATCAAAAACATTCAGTACTTC. This encodes CASSEGASGGIKNIQYF.

This chain links TRBV10-3 with TRBJ1-1; the D gene is possibly TRBD1 (6 bases). This CDR3 spans 15 amino acids. From germline, CDR1 is ENHRY and CDR2 SYGVKD. The V and J ends lost 2 bases and 1 base respectively, with 11 bases between them. Written as DNA, the CDR3 is TGTGCCATCAGTGAGGGGGGCCCCGGGAACACTGAAGCTTTCTTT. Its protein product is CAISEGGPGNTEAFF.

This clone was picked up a small number of times. The rearrangement links TRBV9 to TRBJ2-7, with 9 bases fitting TRBD1. Germline lookup yields CDR1 SGDLS and CDR2 YYNGEE. Trimming at V came to 4 bases and at J to 3 bases, leaving 8 bases not matched to a gene. The CDR3 has 15 residues. DNA for the CDR3: TGTGCCAGCAGCATACAGGGGGCGTTGGGCTACGAGCAGTACTTC. This gives the protein CASSIQGALGYEQYF. Drawing the rest from reference TRBV9 and TRBJ2-7, the complete variable domain is DSGVTQTPKHLITATGQRVTLRCSPRSGDLSVYWYQQSLDQGLQFLIQYYNGEERAKGNILERFSAQQFPDLHSELNLSSLELGDSALYFCASSIQGALGYEQYFGPGTRLTVT.

The rearrangement links TRBV5-1 to TRBJ2-1; D uncertain. CDR3 length: 14 residues. Trimming removed 4 bases from V and 6 bases from J, with 14 bases in between. Germline assignment: CDR1 SGHRS and CDR2 YFSETQ. CDR3 loop: CASSLEDWSNEQFF. CDR3 DNA: TGCGCCAGCAGCCTTGAAGATTGGAGCAATGAGCAGTTCTTC.

The chain has TRBV9 and TRBJ2-2; D is uncertain. V dropped 1 base and J dropped 2 bases, with 6 bases sitting between them. This CDR3 is built from 14 residues. Germline loops: CDR1 SGDLS, CDR2 YYNGEE. CDR3 in DNA: TGTGCCAGCAGCGTACTGGCCAACACCGGGGAGCTGTTTTTT. It translates to CASSVLANTGELFF.

A remark on this clone: A junction end diverges from the germline sequence, so it may reflect a read error. The CDR3 protein is CSVEGTSGRIHEQYF. The CDR3 nucleotides read TGCAGCGTGGAAGGGACTAGCGGGAGAATCCACGAGCAGTACTTC. The chain joins TRBV29-1 to TRBJ2-7; 14 nucleotides line up with TRBD2. From germline, CDR1 is SQVTM and CDR2 ANQGSEA. The CDR3 extends over 15 amino acids.

This clone was seen just once. The J gene is TRBJ1-5, the V gene TRBV14; possibly TRBD1 for D (6 bases). CDR1 is SGHDN, CDR2 FVKESK, per germline. Deletions cut 4 bases from V and 6 bases from J, with 31 bases between. The CDR3 runs 20 residues. The CDR3 sequence: CASSLPQTGQTLCGGQPQHF. CDR3 DNA sequence: TGTGCCAGCAGCCTCCCACAGACTGGACAGACCCTATGCGGCGGTCAGCCCCAGCATTTT.

This clone was detected only a few times. The chain combines TRBV5-1 with TRBJ1-2; 10 positions agree with TRBD1. CDR1 and CDR2 (germline): SGHRS, YFSETQ. This CDR3 has 15 residues. J was trimmed by 4 bases and V by 4 bases; bases with no gene match: 7. CDR3 in DNA: TGCGCCAGCAGCCTCCGACAGGGGGCTCCCTATGGCTACACCTTC. Translation gives CASSLRQGAPYGYTF.

The V gene is TRBV18, the J gene TRBJ1-2, with D perhaps TRBD1 (5 bases). V lost 3 bases to trimming and J lost 6 bases, with 17 bases between them. The germline CDR1 and CDR2 sequences are KGHSH and LQKENI. The CDR3 has 15 amino acids. The CDR3 DNA sequence: TGTGCCAGCTCACCCGCCGGGACTGAGGGGAATGGCTACACCTTC. This codes for CASSPAGTEGNGYTF. The variable domain in full, with the rest retrieved from reference TRBV18 and TRBJ1-2, is NAGVMQNPRHLVRRRGQEARLRCSPMKGHSHVYWYRQLPEEGLKFMVYLQKENIIDESGMPKERFSAEFPKEGPSILRIQQVVRGDSAAYFCASSPAGTEGNGYTFGSGTRLTVV.

The J gene is TRBJ2-7, the V gene TRBV18; TRBD1 might be the D (6 bases). There are 13 residues in the CDR3. V lost 3 bases and J 2 bases, leaving 8 bases between the germline ends. Germline CDR1 and CDR2: KGHSH and LQKENI. Written as DNA, the CDR3 is TGTGCCAGCTCACCGACAGGAACCTACGAGCAGTACTTC. This codes for CASSPTGTYEQYF.

The chain carries TRBV5-1 and TRBJ1-2, with TRBD1 matching over 7 bases. The CDR3 has 16 residues. From germline, CDR1 is SGHRS and CDR2 YFSETQ. V gave up 2 bases and J gave up 1 base; unmatched junction bases: 8. The chain's CDR3 is CASSFIGRGVNYGYTF. DNA of the CDR3: TGCGCCAGCAGCTTTATCGGCAGGGGGGTTAACTATGGCTACACCTTC.